What follows is one TCR beta chain and its context. It lacks a known antigen. Per-nucleotide qualities are absent, and no much larger clonotype sits a single base away. V is cut back by 2 bases and J by 9 bases, with 7 bases in the junction unmatched. The CDR3 sequence holds 15 residues, the cysteine and phenylalanine included. Only the CDR3 DNA stays, 45 bases, in frame from base 1. Per the germline V gene, MNHEY is the CDR1 and SVGAGI is the CDR2. The immunoSEQ kit was used, according to the manufacturer's recommendations, to generate TCR beta libraries from genomic DNA. To prepare the libraries, a first multiplex PCR with proprietary primers was run, followed by a second PCR that added unique barcodes, and a bead cleanup was done after each round. A kit-provided positive control reaction and a negative control reaction were included in every sample batch. The final libraries underwent checking on an Agilent 4200 TapeStation D1000 ScreenTape, volumetric pooling, and quantification by qPCR. An Illumina NextSeq500 fitted with a MidOutput 150-cycle cartridge performed the sequencing, running 156 Read1 cycles and 15 Index1 cycles with the kit's custom primers. The pooled library was loaded at 0.8 to 1 pM, with a 20% PhiX control spiked in. The authors' analysis ran thus. The vendor-processed data were analyzed in R, and a clonotype was defined as all T cells that share the same CDR3 nucleotide sequence. For clone abundance analyses, frequencies were normalized to the 10,000 most abundant clones per sample. Public T cell clones, which averaged fewer than five per sample, were excluded before analysis. An abundance difference of at least 32-fold between compartments was the criterion for calling clonotypes tumor-enriched or baseline blood-enriched. A beta-binomial differential abundance model was used to identify clonotypes that were expanded or contracted between blood time points. Tumor-blood repertoire similarity was measured with the Baroni-Urbani and Buser coefficient, and groups were compared using two-tailed Wilcoxon tests in R. TCRdb took this table from immuneACCESS and kept in-frame rearrangements with V and J called. Such tables lack part of the clones; where checked against another copy, unresolved V genes explain under half of the gap, and the rest is unexplained. V, J and clone size are those of that table, while D and trimming were read from the DNA. For this sample there are 150,000 or so clones; approximately 88% appear just once. Over 10% of the sample is held by the ten biggest clonotypes.

The sample belongs to a study of radiation and T cells in renal cell carcinoma (dated by TCRdb to about 2020). As for the study more broadly: The samples were obtained from a clinical trial, where primary renal cell carcinomas were treated with 15 Gy stereotactic body radiation therapy and then removed by nephrectomy 4 weeks afterward. In total, some 50 samples, comprising 26 tumors and some 27 peripheral blood samples, were subjected to TCR beta sequencing. In the 40 to 60 samples combined, 4,016,671 unique CDR3 nucleotide sequences were found, encoding about 2,700,000 unique CDR3 amino acid sequences.

Reading the label with the study, this specimen's time point is: blood 2 weeks post-SBRT. The treatment or condition label for this specimen denotes: 15 Gy SBRT to primary tumor, nephrectomy 4 weeks later. Serial peripheral blood from radiation-treated patients was sampled at baseline, 2 weeks and 4 weeks after SBRT to track tumor-enriched clonotypes. Every patient's renal cell carcinoma showed clear cell pathology. The QIAamp DNA Blood Mini Kit (Qiagen) was used to prepare genomic DNA for TCR sequencing. Samples were included in the analyses only if all quality control checks were passed. What the research found in general, with its limitations: Effects of radiation dose or scheduling on the TCR repertoire could not be addressed with the single-armed trial design. Because no pretreatment tumor biopsies were available, whether clonotypes were present in the tumor at baseline could not be determined. Tracking of blood repertoire dynamics stopped at roughly 4 weeks after treatment, with no follow-up past that point. In blood, the top tumor clonotypes increased between baseline and 2 weeks post-radiation and then shrank by 4 weeks, which suggests that tumor-resident clones expanded only transiently.

The clonotype was recovered from a woman aged 45-65 years with renal cell carcinoma. Rearrangement joined TRBV6-5 to TRBJ1-6; 7 central nucleotides agree with TRBD1. Sequencing used blood, obtained from a patient whose treatment included radiotherapy and nephrectomy. This receptor has the CDR3 CASSYAAGGSSPLHF. The nucleotide sequence is TGTGCCAGCAGTTACGCTGCAGGGGGAAGTTCACCCCTCCACTTT.